Below, 20 T cell receptor beta chains from the same sample are listed, as sequenced in a study of control samples from healthy donors and cancer patients. This table comes from immunoSEQ multiplex PCR, and its TCRdb copy is limited to in-frame clones, with some not included. The data show approximately 190,000 clones, roughly nine tenths seen once. The sample consisted of blood. The origin of the receptors is a man aged 30 to 45 in good health.

This clone was counted a single time. The gene calls are TRBV6-5 and TRBJ1-1; unclear D gene. Trimming stripped 5 bases from V and 1 base from J, with 11 bases between. The germline V gene has CDR1 MNHEY and CDR2 SVGAGI. The CDR3 length is 14 residues. Here the CDR3 reads CASSPTQRNTEAFF. The CDR3 DNA is TGTGCCAGCAGTCCTACTCAAAGGAACACTGAAGCTTTCTTT.

The chain joins TRBV2 to TRBJ2-1, with D hard to call. The CDR3 loop spans 14 amino acids. Germline assignment: CDR1 SNHLY and CDR2 FYNNEI. Trimming removed 8 bases at V and 7 bases at J, with 18 bases between. CDR3 sequence: CASRRPPDSNEQFF. The DNA of the CDR3 is TGTGCCAGCCGCCGGCCCCCGGATTCGAATGAGCAGTTCTTC.

The rearrangement links TRBV30 to TRBJ2-2, with D perhaps given as TRBD1 or TRBD2 (6 bases each). Trimming pared 0 bases from V and 1 base from J, leaving 9 bases between. CDR3 length: 15 residues. Germline CDR1 GTSNPN, CDR2 SVGIG (reference sequence). This CDR3 reads CAWSVKGGNTGELFF. Here the CDR3 DNA reads TGTGCCTGGAGTGTAAAGGGGGGGAACACCGGGGAGCTGTTTTTT.

This clone appeared once. The chain couples TRBV5-5 to TRBJ1-2, with 7 positions matching TRBD1. Germline CDR1 SGHKS, CDR2 YYEKEE (reference sequence). J gave up 3 bases and V 4 bases, and 3 bases lay outside the gene matches. This CDR3 is built from 13 residues. CDR3 region: CASSLGTDYGYTF. DNA of the CDR3: TGTGCCAGCAGCCTCGGGACAGACTATGGCTACACCTTC.

The chain carries TRBV6-5 and TRBJ2-1; D might be TRBD1 (5 bases). V was shortened by 2 bases and J by 5 bases, with 10 bases between the two germline ends. The CDR3 has 14 amino acids. The germline CDR1 and CDR2 sequences are MNHEY and SVGAGI. CDR3 bases: TGTGCCAGCAGTTACAAGACAGCAAACAATGAGCAGTTCTTC. It codes for CASSYKTANNEQFF.

The CDR3 sequence: CASSLDNLPGSDTQYF. The CDR3 DNA reads TGCGCCAGCAGCTTGGATAACCTCCCAGGTTCAGATACGCAGTATTTT. The rearrangement uses TRBV5-1 and TRBJ2-3; D remains ambiguous. V dropped 0 bases and J dropped 4 bases, with 15 bases sitting between them. Germline lookup yields CDR1 SGHRS and CDR2 YFSETQ. The CDR3 runs 16 residues.

The V call is TRBV7-9, the J call TRBJ2-7; either TRBD1 or TRBD2 may supply D (5 bases each). CDR3 length: 14 residues. Trimming cost V 5 bases and J 3 bases, with 14 bases left between them. Germline V gene sequence: CDR1 SEHNR, CDR2 FQNEAQ (reference sequence). CDR3 sequence reads: CASSTGALGYEQYF. The CDR3 bases are TGTGCCAGCAGCACCGGGGCCCTCGGCTACGAGCAGTACTTC.

The gene calls are TRBV19 and TRBJ1-1, with TRBD1 identical over 10 bases. The CDR3 runs 17 residues. After removal of 5 bases from V and 1 base from J, the junction contained 10 bases not matched to a gene. CDR1 and CDR2 from the germline V gene are LNHDA and SQIVND (reference sequence). This CDR3 is CASSRQGAKGGNTEAFF. CDR3 DNA sequence: TGTGCCAGTAGTCGACAGGGGGCGAAAGGAGGGAACACTGAAGCTTTCTTT.

The chain joins TRBV28 to TRBJ1-2, with 8 nucleotides matching TRBD1. V dropped 8 bases and J dropped 4; count of bases not matched to a gene: 6. The CDR3 has 13 residues. In germline, CDR1 is MDHEN, CDR2 SYDVKM. The CDR3 nucleotides are TGTGCCAGCCTCGGACAGGGAATCTATGGCTACACCTTC. This translates into CASLGQGIYGYTF.

J is TRBJ2-5 and V is TRBV7-2; D remains unclear. This CDR3 has 13 amino acids. CDR1 is SGHTA, CDR2 FQGNSA, per germline. V was cut by 5 bases and J by 5 bases, with 12 bases left in between. The CDR3 sequence is CASSGPLRETQYF. DNA of the CDR3: TGTGCCAGCAGCGGACCCCTCCGGGAGACCCAGTACTTC.

The V gene is TRBV29-1, the J gene TRBJ1-1; D gene uncertain. Germline V gene sequence: CDR1 SQVTM, CDR2 ANQGSEA. Trimming stripped 4 bases from V and 1 base from J, with 4 bases between. This CDR3 comprises 11 residues. The CDR3 loop is CSVARNTEAFF. DNA of the CDR3: TGCAGCGTTGCCCGGAACACTGAAGCTTTCTTT.

J is TRBJ1-2 and V is TRBV19, with 7 nucleotides matching TRBD1. Germline assignment: CDR1 LNHDA and CDR2 SQIVND (reference sequence). With V trimmed by 6 bases and J by 2 bases, 0 bases remained unmatched. The CDR3 contains 12 residues. Here the CDR3 DNA reads TGTGCCAGTAGACAGGGGAACTATGGCTACACCTTC. This encodes CASRQGNYGYTF.

J is TRBJ2-1 and V is TRBV18; 7 bases align to TRBD1. The CDR3 length is 14 residues. Trimming took 2 bases from V and 3 from J; bases not matched to a gene: 1. Looked up from germline, CDR1 is KGHSH and CDR2 is LQKENI. CDR3 amino acids: CASSPSGGYNEQFF. As DNA, the CDR3 is TGTGCCAGCTCACCATCAGGGGGCTACAATGAGCAGTTCTTC.

The chain is built from TRBV29-1 and TRBJ1-2; D call uncertain. Deletions cut 4 bases from V and 3 bases from J, with 12 bases between. The CDR3 spans 13 residues. Germline lookup yields CDR1 SQVTM and CDR2 ANQGSEA. This CDR3 reads CSVVPPPDYGYTF. CDR3 bases: TGCAGCGTTGTACCTCCGCCAGACTATGGCTACACCTTC.

The chain has TRBV6-1 and TRBJ1-1; TRBD1 is a possible D gene (6 bases). V was clipped by 3 bases and J by 10 bases, with 18 bases between them. This CDR3 comprises 14 residues. The germline V gene encodes CDR1 MNHNS and CDR2 SASEGT. CDR3 loop: CASSDIHGGLGAFF. Here the CDR3 DNA reads TGTGCCAGCAGTGACATTCATGGGGGCCTGGGAGCTTTCTTT.

The gene calls are TRBV27 and TRBJ1-1; perhaps TRBD1 as D (6 bases). CDR1 and CDR2 (germline): MNHEY, SMNVEV (reference sequence). This CDR3 comprises 14 residues. V lost 6 bases, J lost 5 bases, and 16 bases lay in between. CDR3 sequence: CASRLGGGGTEAFF. The CDR3 DNA sequence: TGTGCCAGCAGACTGGGGGGCGGGGGGACTGAAGCTTTCTTT.

The chain employs TRBV19 and TRBJ2-2; D might be TRBD2 (6 bases). The germline CDR1 and CDR2 sequences are LNHDA and SQIVND (reference sequence). Trimming cost V 4 bases and J 6 bases, with 15 bases left between them. CDR3 size: 15 residues. This chain's CDR3 is CASSTWTPGAGELFF. In nucleotides, the CDR3 is TGTGCCAGTAGTACCTGGACCCCGGGGGCCGGGGAGCTGTTTTTT.

The sample holds many counts of this clone. The chain uses TRBV6-6 and TRBJ1-6, with no clear D. V lost 5 bases to trimming and J lost 8 bases, with 10 bases between them. Looked up from germline, CDR1 is MNHNY and CDR2 is SVGAGI (reference sequence). This CDR3 is 13 amino acids long. CDR3 amino acids: CASSPFIDSPLHF. The CDR3 DNA reads TGTGCCAGCAGTCCATTTATAGATTCACCCCTCCACTTT.

This clone appeared a single time. The rearrangement links TRBV5-6 to TRBJ1-2; tentative D call: TRBD1 (6 bases). The CDR3 spans 15 residues. The germline gives CDR1 SGHDT, CDR2 YYEEEE. Deletions cut 2 bases from V and 1 base from J, with 12 bases between. The CDR3, as DNA: TGTGCCAGCAGCTTTCGAGACAGGATTAACTATGGCTACACCTTC. Residues: CASSFRDRINYGYTF.

The chain joins TRBV9 to TRBJ1-1, with D possibly TRBD1 on 6 matching bases. Trimming left V 0 bases short and J 10 bases short, with 19 bases between. The CDR3 contains 15 residues. From germline, CDR1 is SGDLS and CDR2 YYNGEE. CDR3 amino acids: CASSVGAGARYGAFF. For the CDR3, the DNA is TGTGCCAGCAGCGTAGGGGCAGGGGCCCGTTATGGAGCTTTCTTT.